A single sample gave rise to the 6 T cell receptor beta chains below, sequenced in a study of cytomegalovirus exposure and HLA in healthy donors. Vbeta (60) and Jbeta (13) primers were used in the PCR. Using immunoSEQ multiplex PCR, the repertoire was profiled, and TCRdb retains in-frame clones only, with some absent. Altogether about 160,000 clones are present, about 81% being singletons, with the ten largest covering 1.5% to 2%. Sequencing used PBMCs. These receptors were obtained from a woman aged 18-30 years in good health and CMV-seronegative.

The V gene is TRBV7-9, the J gene TRBJ2-5, with D possibly matching TRBD1 (6 bases). Looked up from germline, CDR1 is SEHNR and CDR2 is FQNEAQ (reference sequence). V dropped 7 bases and J dropped 2 bases, with 11 bases sitting between them. The CDR3 sequence is 13 residues long. The chain's CDR3 is CASMRTVQETQYF. The CDR3 DNA sequence: TGTGCCAGCATGAGGACAGTTCAAGAGACCCAGTACTTC.

This clone was counted only a few times. The V call is TRBV11-1, the J call TRBJ2-5; perhaps TRBD2 as D (6 bases). The CDR3 contains 14 residues. Germline V lookup: CDR1 SGHAT, CDR2 FQDESV (reference sequence). V was shortened by 5 bases and J by 4 bases, with 14 bases between the two germline ends. CDR3 DNA: TGTGCCAGCAGCCACTCCGACGGGGGAGAGACCCAGTACTTC. Protein sequence: CASSHSDGGETQYF. Using reference TRBV11-1 and TRBJ2-5 for the parts outside the CDR3, the full variable domain is EAEVAQSPRYKITEKSQAVAFWCDPISGHATLYWYRQILGQGPELLVQFQDESVVDDSQLPKDRFSAERLKGVDSTLKIQPAELGDSAMYLCASSHSDGGETQYFGPGTRLLVL.

Only a few counts were recorded for this clone. The chain couples TRBV6-1 to TRBJ1-5, with D perhaps TRBD1 (5 bases). The CDR3 has 15 amino acids. CDR1 and CDR2 (germline): MNHNS, SASEGT. V lost 4 bases and J 0 bases, leaving 10 bases between the germline ends. The CDR3 spells CASSGQLNSNQPQHF. The DNA of the CDR3 is TGTGCCAGCAGTGGACAGCTTAATAGCAATCAGCCCCAGCATTTT.

The chain has TRBV7-3 and TRBJ2-3, with D hard to call. In germline, CDR1 is SGHTA, CDR2 FQGTGA. This CDR3 region has 13 residues. V was cut by 2 bases and J by 3 bases, with 6 bases left in between. The CDR3 DNA reads TGTGCCAGCAGCTTATTCTATACAGATACGCAGTATTTT. Its translation is CASSLFYTDTQYF.

This clone was seen only a few times. The chain carries TRBV28 and TRBJ2-5; 8 positions match TRBD2. V lost 2 bases to trimming and J lost 4 bases; unmatched junction nucleotides: 9. The CDR3 sequence is 16 residues long. Germline V gives CDR1 MDHEN, CDR2 SYDVKM. The CDR3 DNA is TGTGCCAGCAGTTTAAGTACGGGAGGGCGGCGAGAGACCCAGTACTTC. Translating it yields CASSLSTGGRRETQYF.

The genes are TRBV5-1 and TRBJ2-5, with TRBD1 as a possible D gene (5 bases). Germline CDR1 SGHRS, CDR2 YFSETQ. The CDR3 loop spans 15 amino acids. V gave up 4 bases and J gave up 1 base, with 14 bases separating them. CDR3 coding DNA: TGCGCCAGCAGCCTCTACAGGTCCGTCCAAGAGACCCAGTACTTC. This sequence encodes CASSLYRSVQETQYF.